Listed below are T cell receptor beta chains from one sample, sequenced in a study of T cells in tuberculosis. Produced via immunoSEQ multiplex PCR; TCRdb's table is partial and in-frame only. There are 30,000 or so clones in the sample; around 91% occur only once, and roughly 6.1% lies in the top ten. The source material was PBMCs. The receptors were sampled from a donor aged 10-29 years with latent tuberculosis or without tuberculosis infection. Both conserved end residues are trimmed from each CDR3. Not all rows give a size; the values are once, few, many and, for expanded clones, a class.

V gene	J gene	clone size	CDR3 protein
TRBV7-9	TRBJ1-1	-	ASSLVFGEKNTEAF
TRBV28	TRBJ1-6	medium-sized	ASSYGQGVLVTPLH
TRBV10-2	TRBJ1-1	-	ASSDWGGADIEAF
TRBV7-2	TRBJ2-5	-	ASSPGQGETQY
TRBV19	TRBJ1-4	-	ASSWAENEKLF
TRBV19	TRBJ2-5	-	ASSIGRTSLGGQETQY
TRBV19	TRBJ1-3	-	ASSMVSRGNTIY
TRBV19	TRBJ2-7	-	ASSIRFGRASDEQY
TRBV27	TRBJ2-1	-	ASSLQGTNEQF
TRBV28	TRBJ2-1	-	ASSRTALVYNEQF
TRBV2	TRBJ2-7	-	ASSPPLSSSYEQY
TRBV2	TRBJ2-7	-	ASSAIAEPYEQY
TRBV5-4	TRBJ1-2	few	ASSLTGGDGYT
TRBV7-2	TRBJ1-5	-	ASTSGQGNQPQH
TRBV29-1	TRBJ2-7	-	SVGGKDRGFEQY
TRBV27	TRBJ1-2	-	ASSTAGNYGYT
TRBV27	TRBJ1-6	-	ASSPRQGANSPLH
TRBV9	TRBJ2-1	-	ASSVAGLSYNEQF
TRBV28	TRBJ2-7	-	ASKRPGLVPEQY
TRBV9	TRBJ2-7	-	ASSERDRVWETYEQY
TRBV11-2	TRBJ1-1	-	ASQTTGRNTEAF
TRBV29-1	TRBJ2-2	few	SVGQGVTGELF
TRBV9	TRBJ2-3	-	ASSVGQEDTQY
TRBV18	TRBJ2-5	-	ASSQASGETQY
TRBV5-1	TRBJ2-4	once	ASSAGQLAKNIQY
TRBV5-1	TRBJ2-7	-	ASSLGSGGYEQY
TRBV11-3	TRBJ2-2	-	ASSLGQGHTGELF
TRBV7-8	TRBJ1-2	once	ASSLGDSYGYT
TRBV11-2	TRBJ1-4	once	ASSLGLGTGRNEKLF
TRBV10-3	TRBJ1-4	-	AISKDRSTNEKLF
TRBV27	TRBJ1-2	-	ASRPGQGGGYT
TRBV4-1	TRBJ1-4	-	ASRQPIEEEKLF
TRBV2	TRBJ1-1	-	ASSDEGNTEAF
TRBV27	TRBJ2-1	-	ASSWGPEYNEQF
TRBV7-9	TRBJ1-5	once	ASSLASETGIRNQPQH
TRBV10-1	TRBJ2-3	-	ASSRTGTSGETQY
TRBV11-3	TRBJ2-5	-	ASSSEGEETQY
TRBV7-2	TRBJ2-1	-	ASSSSSYNEQF
TRBV27	TRBJ1-5	-	ASSPDRPDSNQPQH
TRBV25-1	TRBJ2-1	-	ASLQTGKGNEQF
TRBV29-1	TRBJ2-7	-	SVSYRGTYEQY